Following are 23 T cell receptor beta chains from one sample sequenced in a study of shared clonotypes between healthy human individuals. Here immunoSEQ multiplex PCR was the method, and the copy in TCRdb shows in-frame clones only, minus some. Of around 2,000,000 clones listed, 90% to 95% are singletons. The sample was naive CD4+ T cells sorted from blood. Noted subset: CD45RA+ positively selected. The receptors stem from a young man in good health.

This chain uses TRBV19 with TRBJ2-1; D gene unclear. The CDR3 contains 15 residues. V was trimmed by 8 bases and J by 7 bases, leaving 21 bases between them. From germline, CDR1 is LNHDA and CDR2 SQIVND (reference sequence). CDR3 bases: TGTGCCAGTCTTAAAGCCACCGCGAAATGGAATGAGCAGTTCTTC. This gives the protein CASLKATAKWNEQFF.

This chain joins TRBV10-3 and TRBJ1-6; D call uncertain. CDR3 length: 13 residues. Germline values: CDR1 ENHRY, CDR2 SYGVKD. V was clipped by 6 bases and J by 9 bases, with 12 bases between them. For the CDR3, the DNA is TGTGCCATCAGGGCGGTCTATGGTTCACCCCTCCACTTT. The encoded protein is CAIRAVYGSPLHF.

The genes are TRBV7-9 and TRBJ2-3, with D possibly matching TRBD2 (6 bases). Germline CDR1 SEHNR, CDR2 FQNEAQ (reference sequence). This CDR3 has 15 amino acids. The germline V and J ends were trimmed by 5 bases and 1 base, with 13 bases remaining between them. CDR3 DNA: TGTGCCAGCAGCCCGGCGGGACTTCGCACAGATACGCAGTATTTT. This translates into CASSPAGLRTDTQYF.

The rearrangement links TRBV30 to TRBJ2-1; D is ambiguous. This CDR3 is built from 14 residues. The V end was cut by 6 bases, the J end by 8 bases, with 20 bases between. The germline gives CDR1 GTSNPN, CDR2 SVGIG (reference sequence). The DNA for the CDR3 is TGTGCCTGCAGCTTTACCCCCGAAATATATGAGCAGTTCTTC. Translating it yields CACSFTPEIYEQFF.

The gene calls are TRBV18 and TRBJ1-5; the match to TRBD1 covers 9 bases. CDR3 size: 15 residues. Germline V CDR1 and CDR2: KGHSH, LQKENI. The V gene end was trimmed by 6 bases and the J gene end by 3 bases; junction bases not matched to a gene: 6. The CDR3 region is CASSLGTGFNQPQHF. CDR3 coding DNA: TGTGCCAGCTCCCTGGGGACAGGGTTCAATCAGCCCCAGCATTTT.

V usage is TRBV7-2 and J usage is TRBJ1-5, with 7 nucleotides matching TRBD1. V dropped 1 base and J dropped 1; count of bases not matched to a gene: 10. Looked up from germline, CDR1 is SGHTA and CDR2 is FQGNSA. This CDR3 has 18 amino acids. The CDR3 here is CASSLVGSQGVSNQPQHF. The CDR3 bases are TGTGCCAGCAGCTTAGTAGGGTCGCAGGGGGTGAGCAATCAGCCCCAGCATTTT. The entire variable domain, with the rest obtained from reference TRBV7-2 and TRBJ1-5, is as follows: GAGVSQSPSNKVTEKGKDVELRCDPISGHTALYWYRQSLGQGLEFLIYFQGNSAPDKSGLPSDRFSAERTGGSVSTLTIQRTQQEDSAVYLCASSLVGSQGVSNQPQHFGDGTRLSIL.

The rearrangement joins TRBV7-3 to TRBJ2-7; D possibly corresponds to TRBD2 (6 bases). Germline V lookup: CDR1 SGHTA, CDR2 FQGTGA. Trimming shortened V by 6 bases and J by 3 bases, and 12 bases separated the two germline ends. The CDR3 loop spans 13 amino acids. This chain's CDR3 is CASSQLANYEQYF. Here the CDR3 DNA reads TGTGCCAGCAGTCAACTAGCCAACTACGAGCAGTACTTC.

The V gene is TRBV7-2, the J gene TRBJ1-1; D remains ambiguous. Trimming pared 2 bases from V and 1 base from J, leaving 5 bases between. The CDR3 consists of 13 residues. CDR1 and CDR2 (germline): SGHTA, FQGNSA. DNA for the CDR3: TGTGCCAGCAGCTTATGGGGGAACACTGAAGCTTTCTTT. Protein: CASSLWGNTEAFF.

V gene TRBV28 combines with J gene TRBJ1-2, with TRBD1 as a possible D gene (6 bases). V was cut by 5 bases and J by 3 bases, with 10 bases left in between. The germline V gene encodes CDR1 MDHEN and CDR2 SYDVKM. This CDR3 is built from 13 residues. The CDR3 DNA follows: TGTGCCAGCAGTCGGGGGGCGGACTATGGCTACACCTTC. The encoded protein is CASSRGADYGYTF.

As concerns this clone: One junction end does not reproduce the germline sequence, and a read error may be involved. The CDR3 here is CASRPSGNTGELFF. The CDR3 DNA reads TGCGCCAGCAGGCCAAGCGGTAACACCGGGGAACTGTTTTTT. The J gene is TRBJ2-2, the V gene TRBV10-1, with D tentatively TRBD2 (5 bases). The CDR3 is 14 residues long. The V gene's germline CDR1 is WNHNN and CDR2 SYGVQD (reference sequence).

The V gene is TRBV5-6, the J gene TRBJ2-7, with 9 bases aligning to TRBD1. V was pared by 1 base and J by 3 bases, with 2 bases of the junction left unmatched. The CDR3 loop spans 14 amino acids. In germline, CDR1 is SGHDT, CDR2 YYEEEE. In DNA, the CDR3 is TGTGCCAGCAGCTTGAAGGGACAGGGCTACGAGCAGTACTTC. This codes for CASSLKGQGYEQYF.

J is TRBJ1-1 and V is TRBV6-5; tentative D call: TRBD1 (6 bases). The CDR3 is 15 amino acids. The germline V gene encodes CDR1 MNHEY and CDR2 SVGAGI. The V and J ends lost 4 bases and 4 bases respectively, with 16 bases between them. The CDR3 region is CASSSITGLGTEAFF. In DNA, the CDR3 is TGTGCCAGCAGTTCAATAACAGGGTTAGGCACTGAAGCTTTCTTT.

The chain is built from TRBV6-1 and TRBJ2-1, with D possibly being TRBD2 (7 bases). V lost 4 bases and J lost 4, with 17 bases in between. This CDR3 has 16 residues. CDR1 and CDR2 (germline): MNHNS, SASEGT. The CDR3 DNA follows: TGTGCCAGCAGTGTGGGGGGGCTATTGGGGTACAATGAGCAGTTCTTC. Its translation: CASSVGGLLGYNEQFF.

This rearrangement joins TRBV7-9 to TRBJ1-6; 9 bases line up with TRBD1. CDR1 and CDR2 from the germline V gene are SEHNR and FQNEAQ (reference sequence). The CDR3 runs to 17 residues. Losses at the gene ends were 5 bases for V and 10 bases for J; bases not matched to a gene: 15. CDR3 amino acids: CASSPRGGTGFNSPLHF. The CDR3 DNA is TGTGCCAGCAGCCCGAGAGGAGGGACAGGGTTTAACTCACCCCTCCACTTT.

The V and J genes are TRBV28 and TRBJ2-7; 9 bases agree with TRBD1. After removal of 2 bases from V and 4 bases from J, the junction contained 3 bases not matched to a gene. Looked up from germline, CDR1 is MDHEN and CDR2 is SYDVKM. This CDR3 is built from 14 residues. The CDR3 DNA sequence: TGTGCCAGCAGTTTAGACAGGGGGAGGTACGAGCAGTACTTC. Translated, it gives CASSLDRGRYEQYF.

The rearrangement joins TRBV25-1 to TRBJ2-6; D may match TRBD1 or TRBD2 (6 bases each). Between the trimmed V and J ends, which lost 4 bases and 2 bases, there was a span of 15 bases. Germline V gene data show CDR1 as MGHDK and CDR2 as SYGVNS. CDR3 length: 17 amino acids. CDR3 nucleotides: TGTGCCAGCAGTGCTTTCCTCGGGGGCACTGGGGCCAACGTCCTGACTTTC. It translates to CASSAFLGGTGANVLTF.

The V and J genes are TRBV6-6 and TRBJ1-5; D not resolved. Germline values: CDR1 MNHNY, CDR2 SVGAGI (reference sequence). With 6 bases removed from V and 2 bases from J, the gap between germline ends came to 8 bases. This CDR3 has 13 amino acids. The CDR3 region is CASRLVGNQPQHF. As DNA, the CDR3 is TGTGCCAGCAGACTAGTAGGCAATCAGCCCCAGCATTTT.

V gene TRBV4-1 combines with J gene TRBJ2-2; D uncertain. The V gene's germline CDR1 is MGHRA and CDR2 YSYEKL. Trimming shortened V by 1 base and J by 4 bases, and 4 bases separated the two germline ends. The CDR3 has 13 residues. CDR3 nucleotides: TGCGCCAGCAGCCAAGGAGTCACCGGGGAGCTGTTTTTT. This codes for CASSQGVTGELFF.

This sequence joins TRBV6-1 and TRBJ2-3, with D tentatively TRBD1 (6 bases). This CDR3 has 15 residues. Trimming took 2 bases from V and 0 from J, leaving 9 bases between them. Germline values: CDR1 MNHNS, CDR2 SASEGT. The CDR3 DNA follows: TGTGCCAGCAGTGAACAGGGGATAAGCACAGATACGCAGTATTTT. The encoded protein is CASSEQGISTDTQYF.

This chain uses TRBV27 with TRBJ2-7; 8 nucleotides agree with TRBD1. This CDR3 is built from 16 residues. CDR1 and CDR2 (germline): MNHEY, SMNVEV (reference sequence). Losses at the gene ends were 2 bases for V and 2 bases for J; bases not matched to a gene: 8. CDR3 nucleotides: TGTGCCAGCAGTTTAGGGCGACAGGGGTGGACCTACGAGCAGTACTTC. It codes for CASSLGRQGWTYEQYF.

The chain uses TRBV6-5 and TRBJ1-5; D ambiguous. Trimming left V 6 bases short and J 0 bases short, with 12 bases between. In germline, CDR1 is MNHEY, CDR2 SVGAGI. The CDR3 length is 15 residues. CDR3 sequence reads: CASRPSQNSNQPQHF. DNA for the CDR3: TGTGCCAGCAGACCCTCACAGAATAGCAATCAGCCCCAGCATTTT.

The chain is built from TRBV18 and TRBJ1-2; D uncertain. The V end lost 6 bases, the J end lost 4 bases, and 12 bases lay between the germline ends. This CDR3 has 13 amino acids. CDR1 and CDR2 (germline): KGHSH, LQKENI. The CDR3 loop is CASSYERIYGYTF. In nucleotides, the CDR3 is TGTGCCAGCTCCTATGAACGAATCTATGGCTACACCTTC.

The chain recombines TRBV2 with TRBJ2-5; 12 bases line up with TRBD2. The CDR3 runs 15 residues. Trimming took 5 bases from V and 3 from J; bases not matched to a gene: 4. Germline CDR1 and CDR2: SNHLY and FYNNEI. The CDR3 bases are TGTGCCAGCAGTCTACGGACTAGCGGGGAAGAGACCCAGTACTTC. Protein product: CASSLRTSGEETQYF. The variable domain in full, with the rest retrieved from reference TRBV2 and TRBJ2-5, is EPEVTQTPSHQVTQMGQEVILRCVPISNHLYFYWYRQILGQKVEFLVSFYNNEISEKSEIFDDQFSVERPDGSNFTLKIRSTKLEDSAMYFCASSLRTSGEETQYFGPGTRLLVL.